The sequence of this TCR beta chain was determined in a study of blood T cell repertoires in COVID-19. Study-level background: The United States, Italy and Spain were the sources of the acute and convalescent COVID-19 samples. T cells, B-cell-depleted T cells, or PBMCs supplied cDNA or gDNA.

Per germline, CDR1 ENHRY and CDR2 SYGVKD. The CDR3 totals 18 residues. V was clipped by 0 bases and J by 4 bases, with 19 bases between them. Original analysis: Nucleated cell counts were estimated from reference gene primer amplification. TCRdb's table, derived via immunoSEQ multiplex PCR, lists solely in-frame clones and lacks some. V and J calls and clone size are those listed in that table; D and trimming were worked out from the DNA. The sample shows approximately 190,000 clones, under 90% of them seen only once. The chain links TRBV10-3 to TRBJ2-1; D may be TRBD1 (5 bases). This TCR was sampled from a man aged 25 to 40 with active or convalescent COVID-19. Input material: peripheral blood. The CDR3 DNA sequence: TGTGCCATCAGTGAGTCAGTTGGATCAGGGCCTCTTTACAATGAGCAGTTCTTC. This translates into CAISESVGSGPLYNEQFF.